This entry describes one T cell receptor (beta chain). Its target is not known. The sample belongs to a study of CD4 T cells in relation to SARS-CoV-2 and coronaviruses. Study in general: Convalescent donors were aged about 20 to 75, with median around 40 years. Crossreactive spike epitopes shared across donors were mapped to their HLA restriction.

In germline, CDR1 is MNHNS, CDR2 SASEGT. Between the trimmed V and J ends, which lost 0 bases and 0 bases, there was a span of 9 bases. The CDR3 is 15 amino acids. Deep TCR-beta sequencing used DNA from uncultured naive and memory CD4+ T cells. Produced via immunoSEQ multiplex PCR; TCRdb's table is partial and in-frame only. The top ten hold roughly 0.4% of the sample, which has about 54,000 clones, about 91% seen once. Findings and limits, study-wide: Crossreactivity was assessed only for spike protein, not other viral proteins.

The TCR sequence derives from an adult with COVID-19. Sequenced material: naive CD4+ T cells from PBMCs. Subset indicated: naive CD4+ T cells isolated by negative enrichment. This chain links TRBV6-1 with TRBJ2-7; no clear D. In nucleotides, the CDR3 is TGTGCCAGCAGTGAAGCGCTCACGAACTCCTACGAGCAGTACTTC. Amino acid sequence: CASSEALTNSYEQYF.